One and the same sample provided the 23 T cell receptor beta chains below, sequenced in a study of regulatory T cells in long-lasting Graves disease. Construction of TCR beta libraries relied on iRepertoire HTBI primers and on Arm-PCR targeting CDR3 regions. One entry per CDR3 protein results from TCRdb running MiXCR on the multiplex PCR reads. The data hold about 470,000 distinct CDR3 sequences, with 14% to 15% observed a single time. Described time point: newly diagnosed GD, antithyroid drugs for less than 3 months. PBMC-extracted RNA yielded the TCR library. This sample was also put to use in a study of T cells in Graves' hyperthyroidism and ophthalmopathy.

Specimen: peripheral blood mononuclear cells (PBMCs), collected at new diagnosis, from a patient treated with antithyroid drugs. Receptors originate from a woman between 25 and 40 years old with Graves disease.

At least ten counts were recorded for this clonotype. V is TRBV28 and J is TRBJ1-4; 7 bases map to TRBD1. V shed 6 bases and J 6 bases; nucleotides not matched to a gene: 10. The germline gives CDR1 MDHEN, CDR2 SYDVKM. The length of the CDR3 is 15 residues. CDR3 sequence (DNA): TGTGCCAGCAGAACCCCGACAGGGATAGATGAAAAACTGTTTTTT. Translation: CASRTPTGIDEKLFF. Filled out from reference TRBV28 and TRBJ1-4, the complete variable domain reads DVKVTQSSRYLVKRTGEKVFLECVQDMDHENMFWYRQDPGLGLRLIYFSYDVKMKEKGDIPEGYSVSREKKERFSLILESASTNQTSMYLCASRTPTGIDEKLFFGSGTQLSVL.

The chain has TRBV27 and TRBJ2-1; 15 nucleotides line up with TRBD2. With 7 bases clipped from V and 7 bases from J, the junction kept 14 bases outside the gene matches. This CDR3 comprises 18 residues. Germline CDR1 reads MNHEY; CDR2 reads SMNVEV (reference sequence). CDR3 in amino acids: CASTTIRTSGRARNEQFF. The CDR3 coding sequence is TGTGCCAGCACCACTATTCGGACTAGCGGGAGGGCCAGGAATGAGCAGTTCTTC.

This clonotype was observed a single time. The chain is built from TRBV2 and TRBJ1-5; D unclear. Trimming removed 5 bases at V and 11 bases at J, with 10 bases between. Germline-derived CDR1 and CDR2 are SNHLY and FYNNEI. This CDR3 region has 11 residues. The CDR3 region has the DNA TGTGCCAGCAGTTTGCAACGGACCCAGCATTTT. Its protein is CASSLQRTQHF.

This clonotype was recorded at least ten times. CDR3 bases: TGTGCCAGCAGTGCAGTGACGAACACCGGGGAGCTGTTTTTT. It translates to CASSAVTNTGELFF. V is TRBV12-3 or TRBV12-4 and J is TRBJ2-2, with no clear D. The CDR3 totals 14 residues. V lost 5 bases and J 0 bases, leaving 7 bases between the germline ends.

There are many counts of this clonotype. J is TRBJ2-7 and V is TRBV12-3 or TRBV12-4; maybe TRBD2 (6 bases). V lost 2 bases and J 3 bases, leaving 14 bases between the germline ends. The length of the CDR3 is 15 residues. The CDR3 DNA sequence: TGTGCCAGCAGTTTAAACGAGGGACTGGTCTACGAGCAGTACTTC. Translated: CASSLNEGLVYEQYF.

The table lists this clonotype with many counts. V usage is TRBV11-3 and J usage is TRBJ2-1; D perhaps matches TRBD2 (6 bases). V lost 1 base to trimming and J lost 10 bases, with 8 bases between them. The germline gives CDR1 SGHNT, CDR2 YENEEA. This CDR3 has 12 amino acids. The CDR3 loop is CASSLVEGEQFF. CDR3 bases: TGTGCCAGCAGCTTAGTGGAGGGCGAGCAGTTCTTC.

This clonotype showed up many times. The chain has TRBV2 and TRBJ1-4; perhaps TRBD1 as D (6 bases). Trimming took off 2 bases at V and 4 bases at J, with 14 bases between the two ends. The CDR3 contains 16 residues. Germline CDR1 is SNHLY and CDR2 is FYNNEI. The CDR3 region has the DNA TGTGCCAGCAGTGAAAGGAGTAGGGGGTTTAATGAAAAACTGTTTTTT. Protein: CASSERSRGFNEKLFF.

This rearrangement joins TRBV20-1 to TRBJ2-1; D remains unclear. CDR3 length equals 14 residues. Trimming removed 3 bases from V and 7 bases from J, with 16 bases in between. The germline V gene encodes CDR1 DFQATT and CDR2 SNEGSKA (reference sequence). The CDR3 sequence is CSASMTDPRNEQFF. In DNA form, the CDR3 reads TGCAGTGCTAGTATGACGGACCCGCGAAATGAGCAGTTCTTC.

The sample holds many counts of this clonotype. This chain joins TRBV6-4 and TRBJ2-7; the D gene is possibly TRBD2 (7 bases). Germline CDR1 reads MRHNA; CDR2 reads SNTAGT. Trimming cost V 5 bases and J 5 bases, with 16 bases left between them. This CDR3 has 14 residues. The chain's CDR3 is CASSYRGARNEQYF. CDR3 DNA: TGTGCCAGCAGTTACCGGGGGGCGAGAAACGAGCAGTACTTC.

This clonotype was picked up a small number of times. The rearrangement joins TRBV20-1 to TRBJ2-7, with D tentatively TRBD1 (6 bases). CDR3 length: 15 residues. CDR1 is DFQATT and CDR2 is SNEGSKA in the germline V gene (reference sequence). With 6 bases removed from V and 3 bases from J, the gap between germline ends came to 21 bases. The CDR3 is CSALSRDTLFYEQYF. The CDR3 DNA reads as TGCAGTGCCCTCTCCCGGGACACCCTCTTCTACGAGCAGTACTTC.

In this sample, this clonotype turned up a few times. At one end the junction does not follow the germline gene, possibly because of a read error. This chain joins TRBV29-1 and TRBJ2-3, with TRBD1 matching 7 bases. The V gene's germline CDR1 is SQVTM and CDR2 ANQGSEA. The CDR3 loop spans 12 amino acids. The CDR3 spells CSARQGGNTQCF. CDR3 in DNA: TGCAGCGCTAGACAGGGCGGCAATACGCAGTGTTTT.

The rearrangement uses TRBV7-9 and TRBJ1-1; D might be TRBD1 (6 bases). This CDR3 region has 14 residues. Germline assignment: CDR1 SEHNR and CDR2 FQNEAQ (reference sequence). Trimming shortened V by 4 bases and J by 11 bases, and 20 bases separated the two germline ends. CDR3 residues: CASSSGDGHQGAFF. The CDR3 nucleotides read TGTGCCAGCAGCTCGGGCGATGGGCACCAGGGGGCTTTCTTT.

This clonotype was seen a single time. The chain uses TRBV25-1 and TRBJ1-1; D gene ambiguous. Trimming pared 3 bases from V and 1 base from J, leaving 9 bases between. The CDR3 totals 14 residues. In germline, CDR1 is MGHDK, CDR2 SYGVNS. CDR3 sequence (DNA): TGTGCCAGCAGTGATGATACGTGGAACACTGAAGCTTTCTTT. It yields the protein CASSDDTWNTEAFF.

The J gene is TRBJ1-6, the V gene TRBV7-3; tentative D call: TRBD1 (5 bases). V was clipped by 5 bases and J by 7 bases, with 12 bases between them. The CDR3 has 14 residues. Germline CDR1 is SGHTA and CDR2 is FQGTGA. CDR3 loop: CASSVEKGNSPLHF. Written as DNA, the CDR3 is TGTGCCAGCAGCGTTGAGAAGGGGAATTCACCCCTCCACTTT. The full variable domain, completed using reference TRBV7-3 and TRBJ1-6, is GAGVSQTPSNKVTEKGKYVELRCDPISGHTALYWYRQSLGQGPEFLIYFQGTGAADDSGLPNDRFFAVRPEGSVSTLKIQRTERGDSAVYLCASSVEKGNSPLHFGNGTRLTVT.

The rearrangement uses TRBV3-1 and TRBJ2-5; 7 bases are a match to TRBD1. From germline, CDR1 is LGHDT and CDR2 YNNKEL (reference sequence). The CDR3 contains 16 residues. The ends lost 3 bases at V and 1 base at J; junction bases unmatched: 8. The CDR3 nucleotides are TGTGCCAGCAGCCAGAACAGGGGAGTGGTCCAAGAGACCCAGTACTTC. Translated: CASSQNRGVVQETQYF.

Many counts were recorded for this clonotype. The chain has TRBV3-1 and TRBJ1-1, with D possibly TRBD1 on 5 matching bases. The CDR3 spans 15 residues. V lost 7 bases and J 3 bases, leaving 18 bases between the germline ends. The germline V gene encodes CDR1 LGHDT and CDR2 YNNKEL (reference sequence). In DNA, the CDR3 is TGTGCCAGCAAGGAGAGGGACTGGAGGGACACTGAAGCTTTCTTT. Residues: CASKERDWRDTEAFF. Combining the CDR3 with reference TRBV3-1 and TRBJ1-1 gives the whole variable domain DTAVSQTPKYLVTQMGNDKSIKCEQNLGHDTMYWYKQDSKKFLKIMFSYNNKELIINETVPNRFSPKSPDKAHLNLHINSLELGDSAVYFCASKERDWRDTEAFFGQGTRLTVV.

This clonotype was seen at least ten times. The chain is built from TRBV10-3 and TRBJ2-1, with 13 bases fitting TRBD2. Germline CDR1 and CDR2: ENHRY and SYGVKD. The CDR3 sequence is 16 residues long. V shed 0 bases and J 10 bases; nucleotides not matched to a gene: 6. The CDR3 is CAISESTSGRAGEQFF. DNA for the CDR3: TGTGCCATCAGTGAGTCTACTAGCGGGAGGGCCGGGGAGCAGTTCTTC.

This clonotype was detected many times. The chain's CDR3 is CASFSFVAGSYNEQFF. CDR3 DNA: TGTGCCAGCTTTTCCTTCGTGGCGGGATCCTACAATGAGCAGTTCTTC. The chain recombines TRBV6-1 with TRBJ2-1; D might be TRBD2 (6 bases). Trimming took 8 bases from V and 1 from J, leaving 18 bases between them. CDR3 length equals 16 residues. CDR1 is MNHNS and CDR2 is SASEGT in the germline V gene.

The chain links TRBV14 to TRBJ2-5, with no clear D. Trimming removed 2 bases from V and 0 bases from J, with 10 bases in between. Germline CDR1 and CDR2: SGHDN and FVKESK. This CDR3 is built from 15 residues. CDR3 protein: CASSQHSWYQETQYF. CDR3 nucleotides: TGTGCCAGCAGCCAACATTCCTGGTACCAAGAGACCCAGTACTTC.

Ten or more counts support this clonotype. The chain combines TRBV19 with TRBJ1-1; D remains ambiguous. V lost 5 bases to trimming and J lost 6 bases, with 13 bases between them. From germline, CDR1 is LNHDA and CDR2 SQIVND (reference sequence). This CDR3 comprises 13 residues. This chain's CDR3 is CASSPTSRPEAFF. CDR3 nucleotides: TGTGCCAGTAGTCCTACATCTCGACCTGAAGCTTTCTTT.

This clonotype was recorded many times. The chain employs TRBV14 and TRBJ2-5; 11 positions match TRBD2. J was trimmed by 5 bases and V by 2 bases; bases with no gene match: 7. Germline values: CDR1 SGHDN, CDR2 FVKESK. The CDR3 sequence is 16 residues long. The CDR3 nucleotides read TGTGCCAGCAGCCAACCAACTAGCGGGAGCTGGGAGACCCAGTACTTC. It is translated as CASSQPTSGSWETQYF.

This clonotype was seen more than once but under ten times. The rearrangement uses TRBV7-9 and TRBJ1-1; D possibly corresponds to TRBD1 (5 bases). This CDR3 contains 14 residues. The V gene lost 4 bases and the J gene lost 4 bases, with 13 bases spanning the gap. The germline CDR1 and CDR2 sequences are SEHNR and FQNEAQ (reference sequence). DNA of the CDR3: TGTGCCAGCAGCTGGGACTTACAGGCCACTGAAGCTTTCTTT. Amino acid sequence: CASSWDLQATEAFF.

This clonotype was detected a few times. The chain recombines TRBV5-6 with TRBJ1-5; D not certain. The CDR3 extends over 17 amino acids. The germline V and J ends were trimmed by 1 base and 4 bases, with 18 bases remaining between them. Germline V gives CDR1 SGHDT, CDR2 YYEEEE. CDR3 DNA sequence: TGTGCCAGCAGCTTGCTAGAGGGATTCGGTTGGAATCAGCCCCAGCATTTT. Encoded protein: CASSLLEGFGWNQPQHF.